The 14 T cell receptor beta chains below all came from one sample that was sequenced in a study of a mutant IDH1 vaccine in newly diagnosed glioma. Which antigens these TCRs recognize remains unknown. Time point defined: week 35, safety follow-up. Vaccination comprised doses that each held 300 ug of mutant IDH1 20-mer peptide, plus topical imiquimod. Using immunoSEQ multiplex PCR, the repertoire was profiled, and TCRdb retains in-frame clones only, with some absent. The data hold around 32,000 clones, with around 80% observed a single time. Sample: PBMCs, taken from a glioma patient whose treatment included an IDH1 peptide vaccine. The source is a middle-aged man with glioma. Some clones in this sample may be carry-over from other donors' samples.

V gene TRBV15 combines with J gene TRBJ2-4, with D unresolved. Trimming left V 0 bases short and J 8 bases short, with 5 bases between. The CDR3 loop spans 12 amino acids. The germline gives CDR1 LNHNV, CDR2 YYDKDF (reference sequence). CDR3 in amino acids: CATSREGYIQYF. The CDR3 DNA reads TGTGCCACCAGCAGAGAGGGTTACATTCAGTACTTC.

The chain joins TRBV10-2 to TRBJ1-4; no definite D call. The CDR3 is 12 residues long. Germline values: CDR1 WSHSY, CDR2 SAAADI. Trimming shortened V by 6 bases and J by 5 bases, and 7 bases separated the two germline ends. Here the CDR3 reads CASRGINEKLFF. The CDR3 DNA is TGCGCCAGCAGGGGGATCAATGAAAAACTGTTTTTT.

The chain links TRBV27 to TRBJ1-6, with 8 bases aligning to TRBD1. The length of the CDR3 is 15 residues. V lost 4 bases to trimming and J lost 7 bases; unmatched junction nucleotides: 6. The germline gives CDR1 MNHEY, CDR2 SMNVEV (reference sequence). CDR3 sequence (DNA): TGTGCCAGCAGTTCACGACAGGGGTGGAATTCACCCCTCCACTTT. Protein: CASSSRQGWNSPLHF.

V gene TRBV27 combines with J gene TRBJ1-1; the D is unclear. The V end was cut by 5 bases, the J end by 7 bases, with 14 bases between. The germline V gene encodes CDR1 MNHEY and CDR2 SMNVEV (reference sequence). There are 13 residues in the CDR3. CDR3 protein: CASSPFGINEAFF. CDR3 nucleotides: TGTGCCAGCAGTCCATTCGGCATCAATGAAGCTTTCTTT.

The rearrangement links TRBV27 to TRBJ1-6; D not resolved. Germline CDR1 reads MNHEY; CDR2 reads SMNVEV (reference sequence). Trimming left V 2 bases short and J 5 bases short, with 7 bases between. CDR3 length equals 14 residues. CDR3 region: CASSLEVNNSPLHF. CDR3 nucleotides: TGTGCCAGCAGTTTAGAGGTCAATAATTCACCCCTCCACTTT.

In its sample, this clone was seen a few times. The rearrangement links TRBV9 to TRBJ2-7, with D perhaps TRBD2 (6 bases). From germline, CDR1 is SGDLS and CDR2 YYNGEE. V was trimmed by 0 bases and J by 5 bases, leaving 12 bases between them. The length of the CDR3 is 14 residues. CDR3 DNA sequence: TGTGCCAGCAGCGTAGTTCCGGGAGACCACGAGCAGTACTTC. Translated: CASSVVPGDHEQYF.

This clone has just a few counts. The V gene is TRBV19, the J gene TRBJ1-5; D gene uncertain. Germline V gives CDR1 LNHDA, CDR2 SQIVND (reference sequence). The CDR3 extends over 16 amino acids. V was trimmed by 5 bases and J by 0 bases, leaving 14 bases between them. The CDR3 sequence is CASSPVGIYSNQPQHF. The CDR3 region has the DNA TGTGCCAGTAGTCCGGTAGGAATTTATAGCAATCAGCCCCAGCATTTT.

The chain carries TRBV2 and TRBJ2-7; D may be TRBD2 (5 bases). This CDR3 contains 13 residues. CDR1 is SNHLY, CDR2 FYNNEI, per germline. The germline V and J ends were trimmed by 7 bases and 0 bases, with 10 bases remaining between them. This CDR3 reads CASTSGPSYEQYF. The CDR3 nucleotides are TGTGCCAGCACCAGCGGACCCTCCTACGAGCAGTACTTC.

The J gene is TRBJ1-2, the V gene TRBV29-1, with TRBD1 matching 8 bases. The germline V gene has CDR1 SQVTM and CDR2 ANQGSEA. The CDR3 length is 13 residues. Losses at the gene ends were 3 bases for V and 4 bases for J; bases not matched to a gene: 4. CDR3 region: CSVDQGARYGYTF. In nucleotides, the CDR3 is TGCAGCGTTGATCAGGGGGCCCGCTATGGCTACACCTTC.

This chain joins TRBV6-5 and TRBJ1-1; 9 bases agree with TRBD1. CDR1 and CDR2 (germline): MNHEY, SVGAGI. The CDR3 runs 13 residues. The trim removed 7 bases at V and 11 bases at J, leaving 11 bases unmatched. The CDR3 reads CASKGTGGSVAFF. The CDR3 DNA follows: TGTGCCAGCAAGGGCACAGGGGGCTCAGTGGCTTTCTTT.

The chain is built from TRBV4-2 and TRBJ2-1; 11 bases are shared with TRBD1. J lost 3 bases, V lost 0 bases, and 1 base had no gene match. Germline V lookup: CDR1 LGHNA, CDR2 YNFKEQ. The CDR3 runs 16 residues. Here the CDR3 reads CASSQDGTGGYNEQFF. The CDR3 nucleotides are TGTGCCAGCAGCCAAGATGGGACAGGGGGCTACAATGAGCAGTTCTTC.

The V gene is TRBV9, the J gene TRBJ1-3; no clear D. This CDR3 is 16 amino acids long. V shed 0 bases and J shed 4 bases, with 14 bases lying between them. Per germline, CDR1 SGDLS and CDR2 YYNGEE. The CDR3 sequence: CASSVEVGYSGNTIYF. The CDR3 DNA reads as TGTGCCAGCAGCGTAGAGGTTGGTTACTCGGGAAACACCATATATTTT.

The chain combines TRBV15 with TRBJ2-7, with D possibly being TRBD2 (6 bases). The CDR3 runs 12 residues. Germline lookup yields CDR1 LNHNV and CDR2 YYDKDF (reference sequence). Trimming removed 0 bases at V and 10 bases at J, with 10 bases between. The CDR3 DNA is TGTGCCACCAGCAGAGATCAGGGAGGACAGTACTTC. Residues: CATSRDQGGQYF.

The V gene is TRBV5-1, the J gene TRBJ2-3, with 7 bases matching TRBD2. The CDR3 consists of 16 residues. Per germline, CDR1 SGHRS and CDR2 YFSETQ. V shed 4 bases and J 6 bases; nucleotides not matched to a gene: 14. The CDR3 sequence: CASSRLATQAGDTQYF. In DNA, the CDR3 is TGCGCCAGCAGCCGACTAGCAACTCAGGCGGGGGATACGCAGTATTTT. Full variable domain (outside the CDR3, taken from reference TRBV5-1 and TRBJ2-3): KAGVTQTPRYLIKTRGQQVTLSCSPISGHRSVSWYQQTPGQGLQFLFEYFSETQRNKGNFPGRFSGRQFSNSRSEMNVSTLELGDSALYLCASSRLATQAGDTQYFGPGTRLTVL.